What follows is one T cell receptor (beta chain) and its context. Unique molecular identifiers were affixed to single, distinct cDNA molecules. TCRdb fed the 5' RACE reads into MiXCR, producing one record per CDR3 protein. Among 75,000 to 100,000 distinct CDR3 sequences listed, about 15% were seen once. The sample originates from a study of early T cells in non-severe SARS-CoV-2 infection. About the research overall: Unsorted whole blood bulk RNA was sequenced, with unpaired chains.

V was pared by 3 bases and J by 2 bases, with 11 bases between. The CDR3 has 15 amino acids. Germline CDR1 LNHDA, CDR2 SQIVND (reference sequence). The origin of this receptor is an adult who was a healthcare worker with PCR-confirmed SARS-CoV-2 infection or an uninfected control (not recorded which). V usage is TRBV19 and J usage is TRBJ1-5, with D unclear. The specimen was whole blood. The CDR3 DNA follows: TGTGCCAGTAGTATGGAACCCGCCGGCAATCAGCCCCAGCATTTT. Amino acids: CASSMEPAGNQPQHF.